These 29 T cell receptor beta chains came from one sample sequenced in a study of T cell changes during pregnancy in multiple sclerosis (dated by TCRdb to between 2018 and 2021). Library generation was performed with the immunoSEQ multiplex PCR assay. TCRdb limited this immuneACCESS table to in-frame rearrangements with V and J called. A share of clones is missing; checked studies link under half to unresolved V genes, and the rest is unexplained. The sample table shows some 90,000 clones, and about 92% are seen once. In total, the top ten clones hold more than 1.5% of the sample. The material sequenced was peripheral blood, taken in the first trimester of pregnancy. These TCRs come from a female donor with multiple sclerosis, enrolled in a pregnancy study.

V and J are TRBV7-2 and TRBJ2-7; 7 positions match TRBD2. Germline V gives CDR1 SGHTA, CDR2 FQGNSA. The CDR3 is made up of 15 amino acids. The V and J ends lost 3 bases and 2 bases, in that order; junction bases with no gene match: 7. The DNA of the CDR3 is TGTGCCAGCAGCTTTGACTGGGGGGGAGCCTACGAGCAGTACTTC. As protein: CASSFDWGGAYEQYF.

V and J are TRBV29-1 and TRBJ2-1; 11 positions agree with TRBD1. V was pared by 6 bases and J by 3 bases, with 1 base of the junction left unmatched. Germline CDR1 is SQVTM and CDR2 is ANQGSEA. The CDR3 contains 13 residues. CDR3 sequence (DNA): TGCAGCGTGGGGACAGGGGGCTACAATGAGCAGTTCTTC. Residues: CSVGTGGYNEQFF.

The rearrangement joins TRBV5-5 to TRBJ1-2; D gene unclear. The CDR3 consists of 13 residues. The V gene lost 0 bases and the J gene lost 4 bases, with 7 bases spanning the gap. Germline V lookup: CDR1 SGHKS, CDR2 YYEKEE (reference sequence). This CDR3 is CASSLDSTYGYTF. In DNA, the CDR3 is TGTGCCAGCAGCTTGGACAGCACCTATGGCTACACCTTC.

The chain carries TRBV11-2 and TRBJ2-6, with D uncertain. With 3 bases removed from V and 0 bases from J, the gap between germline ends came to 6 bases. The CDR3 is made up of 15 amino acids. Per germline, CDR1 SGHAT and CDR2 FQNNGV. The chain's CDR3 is CASSFRDSGANVLTF. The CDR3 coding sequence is TGTGCCAGCAGCTTCCGAGACTCTGGGGCCAACGTCCTGACTTTC.

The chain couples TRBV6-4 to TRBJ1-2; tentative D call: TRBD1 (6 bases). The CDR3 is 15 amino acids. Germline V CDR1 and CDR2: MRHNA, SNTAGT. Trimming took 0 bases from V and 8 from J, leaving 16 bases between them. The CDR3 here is CASSDSKQPRGGYTF. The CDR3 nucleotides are TGTGCCAGCAGTGACTCTAAACAGCCCAGGGGAGGCTACACCTTC.

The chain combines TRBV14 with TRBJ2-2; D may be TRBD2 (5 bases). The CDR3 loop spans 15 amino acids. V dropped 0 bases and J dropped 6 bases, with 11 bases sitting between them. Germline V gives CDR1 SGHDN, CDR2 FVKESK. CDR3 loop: CASSQEGRAPGELFF. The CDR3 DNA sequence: TGTGCCAGCAGCCAAGAAGGGAGAGCGCCCGGGGAGCTGTTTTTT.

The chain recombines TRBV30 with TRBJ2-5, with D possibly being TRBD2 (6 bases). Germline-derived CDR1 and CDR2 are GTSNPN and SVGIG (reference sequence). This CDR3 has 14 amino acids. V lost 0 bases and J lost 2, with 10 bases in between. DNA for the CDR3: TGTGCCTGGAGTGTATACGGGAGACAAGAGACCCAGTACTTC. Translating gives CAWSVYGRQETQYF.

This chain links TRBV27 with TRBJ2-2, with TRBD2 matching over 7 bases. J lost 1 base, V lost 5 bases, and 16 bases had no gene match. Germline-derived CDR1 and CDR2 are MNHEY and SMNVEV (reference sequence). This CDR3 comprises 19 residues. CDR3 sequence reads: CASSPNVLFTSENTGELFF. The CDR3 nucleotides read TGTGCCAGCAGTCCTAATGTCCTCTTTACTAGCGAGAACACCGGGGAGCTGTTTTTT.

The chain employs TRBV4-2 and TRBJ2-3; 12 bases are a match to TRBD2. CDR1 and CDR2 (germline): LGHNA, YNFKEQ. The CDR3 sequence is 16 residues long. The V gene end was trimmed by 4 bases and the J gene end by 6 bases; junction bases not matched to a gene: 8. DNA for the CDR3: TGTGCCAGCAGCCGAATGCTAGCGGGAGGGCCGGATACGCAGTATTTT. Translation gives CASSRMLAGGPDTQYF.

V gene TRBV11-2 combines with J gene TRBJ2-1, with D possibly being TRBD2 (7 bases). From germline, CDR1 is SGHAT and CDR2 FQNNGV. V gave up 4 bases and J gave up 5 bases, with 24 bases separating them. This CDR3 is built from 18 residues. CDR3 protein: CASSSLKGEGGDNNEQFF. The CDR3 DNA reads TGTGCCAGCAGCTCCCTAAAGGGGGAGGGTGGAGACAACAATGAGCAGTTCTTC.

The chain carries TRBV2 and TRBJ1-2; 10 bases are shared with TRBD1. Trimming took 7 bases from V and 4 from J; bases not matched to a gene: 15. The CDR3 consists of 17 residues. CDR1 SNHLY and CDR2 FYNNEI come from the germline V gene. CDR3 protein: CASNTIGTGDVGYGYTF. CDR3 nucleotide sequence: TGTGCCAGCAACACTATAGGGACAGGGGATGTGGGCTATGGCTACACCTTC.

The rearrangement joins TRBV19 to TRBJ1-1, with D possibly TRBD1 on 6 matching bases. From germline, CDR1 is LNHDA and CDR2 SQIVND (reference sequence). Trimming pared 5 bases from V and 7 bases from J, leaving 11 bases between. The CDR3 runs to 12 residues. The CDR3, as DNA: TGTGCCAGTAGTCCCTTAGGGGGTGAAGCTTTCTTT. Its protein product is CASSPLGGEAFF.

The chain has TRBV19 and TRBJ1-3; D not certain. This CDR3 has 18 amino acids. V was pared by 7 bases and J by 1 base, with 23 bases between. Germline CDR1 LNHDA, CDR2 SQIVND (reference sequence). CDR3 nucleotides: TGTGCCAGTACCGGATCGGGTCGGGGTCTCATTTCTGGAAACACCATATATTTT. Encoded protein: CASTGSGRGLISGNTIYF.

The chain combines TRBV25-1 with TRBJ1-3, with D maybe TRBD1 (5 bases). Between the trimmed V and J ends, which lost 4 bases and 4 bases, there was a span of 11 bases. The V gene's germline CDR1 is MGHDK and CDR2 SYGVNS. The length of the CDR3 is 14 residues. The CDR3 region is CASSGAGWGNTIYF. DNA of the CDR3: TGTGCCAGCAGTGGCGCAGGGTGGGGAAACACCATATATTTT. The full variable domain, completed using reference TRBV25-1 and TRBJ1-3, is EADIYQTPRYLVIGTGKKITLECSQTMGHDKMYWYQQDPGMELHLIHYSYGVNSTEKGDLSSESTVSRIRTEHFPLTLESARPSHTSQYLCASSGAGWGNTIYFGEGSWLTVV.

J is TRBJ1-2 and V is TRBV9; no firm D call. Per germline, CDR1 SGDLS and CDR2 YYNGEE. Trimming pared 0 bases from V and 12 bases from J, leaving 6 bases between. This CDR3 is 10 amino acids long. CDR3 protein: CASSVAPDTF. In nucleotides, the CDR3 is TGTGCCAGCAGCGTAGCACCGGACACCTTC. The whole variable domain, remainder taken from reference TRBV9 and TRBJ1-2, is DSGVTQTPKHLITATGQRVTLRCSPRSGDLSVYWYQQSLDQGLQFLIQYYNGEERAKGNILERFSAQQFPDLHSELNLSSLELGDSALYFCASSVAPDTFGSGTRLTVV.

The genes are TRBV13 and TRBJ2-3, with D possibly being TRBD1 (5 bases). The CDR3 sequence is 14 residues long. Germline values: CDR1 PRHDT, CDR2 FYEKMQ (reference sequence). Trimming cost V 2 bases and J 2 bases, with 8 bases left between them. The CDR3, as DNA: TGTGCCAGCAGCTTACGACAGTCCACAGATACGCAGTATTTT. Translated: CASSLRQSTDTQYF.

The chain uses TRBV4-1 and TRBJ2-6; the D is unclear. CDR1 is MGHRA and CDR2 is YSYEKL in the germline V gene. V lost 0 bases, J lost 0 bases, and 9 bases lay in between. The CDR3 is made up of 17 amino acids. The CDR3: CASSQDKFGSGANVLTF. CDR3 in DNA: TGCGCCAGCAGCCAAGATAAATTCGGCTCTGGGGCCAACGTCCTGACTTTC.

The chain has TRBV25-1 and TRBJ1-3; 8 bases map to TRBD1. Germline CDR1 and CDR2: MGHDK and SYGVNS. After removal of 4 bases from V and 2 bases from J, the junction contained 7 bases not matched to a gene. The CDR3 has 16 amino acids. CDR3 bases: TGTGCCAGCAGTGGACAGGGGTCCTATGCTGGAAACACCATATATTTT. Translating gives CASSGQGSYAGNTIYF.

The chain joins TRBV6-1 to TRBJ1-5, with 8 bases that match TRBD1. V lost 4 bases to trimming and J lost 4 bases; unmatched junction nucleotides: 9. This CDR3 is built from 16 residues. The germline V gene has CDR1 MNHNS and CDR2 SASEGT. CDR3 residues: CASSGSLGTGNQPQHF. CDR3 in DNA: TGTGCCAGCAGTGGCTCCCTAGGGACAGGTAATCAGCCCCAGCATTTT.

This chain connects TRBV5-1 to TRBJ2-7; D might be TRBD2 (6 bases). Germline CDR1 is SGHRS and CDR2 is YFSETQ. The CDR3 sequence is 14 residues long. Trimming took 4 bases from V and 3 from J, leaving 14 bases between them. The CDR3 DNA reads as TGCGCCAGCAGCCGGAGCGGGTACGGCTACGAGCAGTACTTC. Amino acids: CASSRSGYGYEQYF.

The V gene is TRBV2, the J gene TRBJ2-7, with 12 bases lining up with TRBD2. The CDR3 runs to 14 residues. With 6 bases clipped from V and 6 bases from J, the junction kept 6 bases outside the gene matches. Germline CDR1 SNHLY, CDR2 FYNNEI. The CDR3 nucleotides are TGTGCCAGCAGCGAACTAGCGGGAGGACCCGAGCAGTACTTC. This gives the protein CASSELAGGPEQYF.

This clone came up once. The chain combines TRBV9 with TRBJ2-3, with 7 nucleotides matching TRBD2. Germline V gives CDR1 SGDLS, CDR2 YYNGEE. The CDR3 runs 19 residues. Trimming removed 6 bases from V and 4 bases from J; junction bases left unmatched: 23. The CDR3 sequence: CASTKGRGVGGRFSDTQYF. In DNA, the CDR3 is TGTGCCAGCACCAAGGGAAGGGGAGTAGGCGGGAGATTTTCAGATACGCAGTATTTT.

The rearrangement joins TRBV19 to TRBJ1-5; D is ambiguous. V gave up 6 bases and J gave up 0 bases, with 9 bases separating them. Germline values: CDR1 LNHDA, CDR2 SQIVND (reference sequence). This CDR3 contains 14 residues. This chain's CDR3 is CASRESYSNQPQHF. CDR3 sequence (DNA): TGTGCCAGTAGGGAGAGTTATAGCAATCAGCCCCAGCATTTT.

This chain's CDR3 is CASSIGWPGELFF. CDR3 coding DNA: TGTGCCAGTAGTATAGGATGGCCCGGGGAGCTGTTTTTT. This chain uses TRBV19 with TRBJ2-2; D is unresolved. Per the germline V gene, CDR1 is LNHDA and CDR2 is SQIVND (reference sequence). CDR3 length: 13 residues. Deletions cut 1 base from V and 6 bases from J, with 6 bases between.

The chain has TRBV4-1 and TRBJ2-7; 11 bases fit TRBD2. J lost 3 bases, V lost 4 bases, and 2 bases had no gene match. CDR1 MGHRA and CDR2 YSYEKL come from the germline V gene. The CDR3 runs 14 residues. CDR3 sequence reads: CASSLTSGSYEQYF. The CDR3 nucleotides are TGCGCCAGCAGCCTTACTAGCGGGAGCTACGAGCAGTACTTC.

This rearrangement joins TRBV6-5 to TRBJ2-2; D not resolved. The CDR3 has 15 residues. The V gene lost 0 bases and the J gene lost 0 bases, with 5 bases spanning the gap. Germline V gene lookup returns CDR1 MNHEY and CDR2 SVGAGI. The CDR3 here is CASSYSGTNTGELFF. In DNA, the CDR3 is TGTGCCAGCAGTTACTCGGGCACGAACACCGGGGAGCTGTTTTTT.

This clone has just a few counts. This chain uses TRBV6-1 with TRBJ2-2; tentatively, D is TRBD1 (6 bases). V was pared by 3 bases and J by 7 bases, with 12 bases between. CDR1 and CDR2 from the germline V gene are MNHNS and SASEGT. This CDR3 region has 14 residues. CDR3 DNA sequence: TGTGCCAGCAGTGAGGTCAGGGGCGTCGGGGAGCTGTTTTTT. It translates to CASSEVRGVGELFF.

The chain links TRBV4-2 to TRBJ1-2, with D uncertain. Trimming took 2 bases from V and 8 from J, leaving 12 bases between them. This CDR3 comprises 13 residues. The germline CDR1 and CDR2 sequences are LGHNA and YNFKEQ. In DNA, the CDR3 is TGTGCCAGCAGCCAAACGGCAGGAAGGGGCTACACCTTC. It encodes CASSQTAGRGYTF.

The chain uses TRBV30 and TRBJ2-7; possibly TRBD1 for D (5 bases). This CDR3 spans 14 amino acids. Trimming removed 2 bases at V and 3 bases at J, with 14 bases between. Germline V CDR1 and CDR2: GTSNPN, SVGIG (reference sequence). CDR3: CAWSSPGRGYEQYF. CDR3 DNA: TGTGCCTGGAGTTCACCAGGGCGAGGCTACGAGCAGTACTTC.